The 23 T cell receptor beta chains below come from one sample, sequenced in a study of T cells in Graves' hyperthyroidism and ophthalmopathy (dated by TCRdb to between 2018 and 2020). Preparation of the library involved multiplex PCR. Sequenced using an Illumina HiSeq 2000. The TCR beta CDR3 regions were amplified from the RNA transcripts. The first round of RT-PCR for the TCR CDR3 was performed with the HTBI primer set and the Qiagen OneStep RT-PCR kit. TCRdb itself trimmed the public reads at Q25 with fastp, ran MiXCR and retained productive beta chains. CDR3 protein duplicates are merged, each entry listing the most common genes and DNA. Here the sample has 300,000 to 450,000 distinct CDR3 sequences; 15% to 20% occur a single time. The ten top clones hold 15% to 19% of the sample. The material sequenced was blood. These receptors were taken from a woman aged 40 to 50 with Graves' ophthalmopathy.

This clonotype was seen many times. J is TRBJ2-2 and V is TRBV2, with D possibly called TRBD1 or TRBD2 (5 bases each). Germline CDR1 reads SNHLY; CDR2 reads FYNNEI. The CDR3 is made up of 14 amino acids. V was shortened by 4 bases and J by 4 bases, with 10 bases between the two germline ends. The CDR3 here is CASSGGTATGELFF. DNA for the CDR3: TGTGCCAGCAGTGGGGGGACGGCCACCGGGGAGCTGTTTTTT.

This clonotype was found many times. CDR3 coding DNA: TGTGCCAGCAGCCCCCGGGACAGGGGGAACACCGGGGAGCTGTTTTTT. This codes for CASSPRDRGNTGELFF. The gene calls are TRBV27 and TRBJ2-2; TRBD1 matches 10 bases. Germline CDR1 is MNHEY and CDR2 is SMNVEV (reference sequence). The V and J ends lost 6 bases and 1 base, in that order; junction bases with no gene match: 5. This CDR3 has 16 residues.

This clonotype was observed a handful of times. A read error may account for a junction end that differs from germline. The chain employs TRBV6-1 and TRBJ1-2, with D uncertain. CDR1 and CDR2 (germline): MNHNS, SASEGT. This CDR3 is 13 amino acids long. The CDR3 reads CASREAVVYGYTF. As DNA, the CDR3 is TGTGCCAGCAGAGAAGCCGTAGTCTATGGCTACACCTTC.

This clonotype was seen ten or more times. The rearrangement uses TRBV28 and TRBJ2-7; 9 nucleotides agree with TRBD1. This CDR3 is 16 amino acids long. The germline V gene encodes CDR1 MDHEN and CDR2 SYDVKM. V was pared by 5 bases and J by 2 bases, with 10 bases of the junction left unmatched. The CDR3 is CASSLTHGTGTYEQYF. The CDR3 DNA is TGTGCCAGCAGTCTAACTCATGGGACAGGGACCTACGAGCAGTACTTC.

This clonotype was counted at least ten times. The V call is TRBV7-8, the J call TRBJ2-2, with D perhaps matching TRBD1 (6 bases). The V end was cut by 5 bases, the J end by 5 bases, with 15 bases between. CDR1 SGHVS and CDR2 FQNEAQ come from the germline V gene. The CDR3 has 15 amino acids. The CDR3 nucleotides are TGTGCCAGCAGCCTTGACAGGTGGGGGACCGGGGAGCTGTTTTTT. As protein: CASSLDRWGTGELFF.

This clonotype was seen repeatedly, ten times or more. The chain is built from TRBV6-2 or TRBV6-3 and TRBJ2-7; 10 bases map to TRBD2. CDR3 length: 17 residues. V shed 2 bases and J 2 bases; nucleotides not matched to a gene: 9. The germline gives CDR1 MNHEY, CDR2 SVGEGT. CDR3 residues: CASSYDRLAGAAYEQYF. The DNA for the CDR3 is TGTGCCAGCAGTTACGATCGCCTAGCGGGAGCGGCCTACGAGCAGTACTTC.

This clonotype was picked up many times. The rearrangement uses TRBV9 and TRBJ2-6; D is possibly TRBD1 (5 bases). V was shortened by 0 bases and J by 3 bases, with 13 bases between the two germline ends. CDR1 SGDLS and CDR2 YYNGEE come from the germline V gene. This CDR3 has 17 residues. CDR3 protein: CASSVVSQGLGANVLTF. CDR3 DNA sequence: TGTGCCAGCAGCGTAGTGTCTCAGGGTCTTGGGGCCAACGTCCTGACTTTC.

This clonotype has ten or more counts. A much larger clone is a single base away; this may be a read error. The V call is TRBV5-1, the J call TRBJ1-1; D is unresolved. V was shortened by 0 bases and J by 1 base, with 10 bases between the two germline ends. The germline V gene encodes CDR1 SGHRS and CDR2 YFSETQ. The CDR3 is 15 residues long. CDR3 sequence: CASSLERRRNTEAFF. CDR3 DNA sequence: TGCGCCAGCAGCTTGGAGCGCAGGAGGAACACTGAAGCTTTCTTT. Complete variable domain (other parts from reference TRBV5-1 and TRBJ1-1): KAGVTQTPRYLIKTRGQQVTLSCSPISGHRSVSWYQQTPGQGLQFLFEYFSETQRNKGNFPGRFSGRQFSNSRSEMNVSTLELGDSALYLCASSLERRRNTEAFFGQGTRLTVV.

This clonotype was recorded at least ten times. The rearrangement joins TRBV20-1 to TRBJ2-7; D gene unclear. Germline V gene data show CDR1 as DFQATT and CDR2 as SNEGSKA (reference sequence). The CDR3 has 14 amino acids. V shed 3 bases and J shed 4 bases, with 16 bases lying between them. CDR3 sequence (DNA): TGCAGTGCTAGGTACTCCCGTGACCCGTACGAGCAGTACTTC. Protein product: CSARYSRDPYEQYF.

V and J are TRBV28 and TRBJ2-5; the match to TRBD1 covers 10 bases. The V gene end was trimmed by 2 bases and the J gene end by 5 bases; junction bases not matched to a gene: 14. CDR3 length equals 18 residues. The germline CDR1 and CDR2 sequences are MDHEN and SYDVKM. The CDR3 nucleotides read TGTGCCAGCAGTTTACCGGGGACAGGGGCTATTGGGGGGGAGACCCAGTACTTC. Its translation is CASSLPGTGAIGGETQYF. Full variable domain (remainder filled in from reference TRBV28 and TRBJ2-5): DVKVTQSSRYLVKRTGEKVFLECVQDMDHENMFWYRQDPGLGLRLIYFSYDVKMKEKGDIPEGYSVSREKKERFSLILESASTNQTSMYLCASSLPGTGAIGGETQYFGPGTRLLVL.

The rearrangement joins TRBV3-1 to TRBJ2-4, with D possibly matching TRBD1 (6 bases). Germline-derived CDR1 and CDR2 are LGHDT and YNNKEL (reference sequence). The V end was cut by 1 base, the J end by 8 bases, with 12 bases between. This CDR3 is built from 14 residues. The CDR3 loop reads CASSQVRGQDIQYF. CDR3 sequence (DNA): TGTGCCAGCAGCCAAGTCAGGGGCCAGGACATTCAGTACTTC.

This clonotype was detected many times. The chain links TRBV6-5 to TRBJ1-5; D is unresolved. The germline V gene has CDR1 MNHEY and CDR2 SVGAGI. V lost 6 bases and J 0 bases, leaving 15 bases between the germline ends. The CDR3 has 16 residues. The CDR3 reads CASSSRAANSNQPQHF. Here the CDR3 DNA reads TGTGCCAGCAGCTCTCGAGCGGCGAATAGCAATCAGCCCCAGCATTTT.

This clonotype was seen a few times. The chain employs TRBV4-2 and TRBJ2-7; D is unresolved. The germline V gene has CDR1 LGHNA and CDR2 YNFKEQ. The CDR3 runs 16 residues. V was clipped by 0 bases and J by 0 bases, with 12 bases between them. CDR3 sequence: CASSQERSVYSYEQYF. The CDR3 DNA is TGTGCCAGCAGCCAAGAGAGGTCGGTTTACTCCTACGAGCAGTACTTC.

To note about this clonotype: A junction end diverges from the germline sequence, so it may reflect a read error. The chain joins TRBV6-2 or TRBV6-3 to TRBJ1-5; D is uncertain. This CDR3 is built from 14 residues. Germline loops: CDR1 MNHEY, CDR2 SVGEGT. For the CDR3, the DNA is TGTGCCACCACCACAGAGGCTATCAATCAGCCCCAGCGTTTT. Its translation is CATTTEAINQPQRF.

This clonotype was seen a few times. The chain is built from TRBV6-5 and TRBJ2-7; 7 positions agree with TRBD2. The germline V gene has CDR1 MNHEY and CDR2 SVGAGI. This CDR3 has 15 amino acids. The V gene end was trimmed by 7 bases and the J gene end by 4 bases; junction bases not matched to a gene: 13. In nucleotides, the CDR3 is TGTGCCAGCATCTACTGGGGAGGGAGTGGATACGAGCAGTACTTC. Protein: CASIYWGGSGYEQYF.

This clonotype was observed many times. CDR3 sequence: CAWSVTWAVDTGELFF. The CDR3 DNA is TGTGCCTGGAGTGTAACGTGGGCAGTGGACACCGGGGAGCTGTTTTTT. The rearrangement links TRBV30 to TRBJ2-2; no clear D gene. The CDR3 runs 16 residues. The ends were cut back, 0 bases at V and 3 bases at J, with 14 bases in the middle. Germline CDR1 reads GTSNPN; CDR2 reads SVGIG (reference sequence).

This chain uses TRBV6-5 with TRBJ2-7, with a possible D match to TRBD2 (6 bases). The V end lost 4 bases, the J end lost 1 base, and 17 bases lay between the germline ends. The CDR3 has 16 amino acids. Germline V lookup: CDR1 MNHEY, CDR2 SVGAGI. The CDR3 loop reads CASSFTGTLLSYEQYF. Written as DNA, the CDR3 is TGTGCCAGCAGTTTCACCGGGACTCTCCTATCCTACGAGCAGTACTTC.

This clonotype was recorded at least ten times. This chain connects TRBV11-2 to TRBJ2-7, with 8 bases lining up with TRBD1. The germline gives CDR1 SGHAT, CDR2 FQNNGV. Unmatched junction bases numbered 6, after V lost 2 bases and J lost 3 bases. The CDR3 sequence is 15 residues long. The CDR3 loop reads CASSLTWGQDYEQYF. In nucleotides, the CDR3 is TGTGCCAGCAGCTTAACTTGGGGACAGGACTACGAGCAGTACTTC.

This clonotype has at least ten counts. The V call is TRBV14, the J call TRBJ2-5; tentatively, D is TRBD1 or TRBD2 (6 bases each). The CDR3 consists of 16 residues. V lost 0 bases and J lost 2, with 13 bases in between. CDR1 is SGHDN, CDR2 FVKESK, per germline. In DNA form, the CDR3 reads TGTGCCAGCAGCCAAGACGCCGGGGGCAATCAAGAGACCCAGTACTTC. As protein: CASSQDAGGNQETQYF.

In its sample, this clonotype was seen many times. This chain connects TRBV6-2 or TRBV6-3 to TRBJ2-7; D not certain. V gave up 5 bases and J gave up 6 bases, with 11 bases separating them. The CDR3 contains 12 residues. Germline lookup yields CDR1 MNHEY and CDR2 SVGEGT. The CDR3 DNA follows: TGTGCCAGCAGTAGGGTATCTCTCGAGCAGTACTTC. This translates into CASSRVSLEQYF.

This clonotype was seen a few times. The CDR3 sequence: CASSYAGDSDEQYF. The CDR3 DNA is TGTGCCAGCAGTTACGCGGGAGATTCGGACGAGCAGTACTTC. This chain uses TRBV6-2 or TRBV6-3 with TRBJ2-7; 7 bases are shared with TRBD2. With V trimmed by 2 bases and J by 5 bases, 6 bases remained unmatched. This CDR3 has 14 residues. The germline gives CDR1 MNHEY, CDR2 SVGEGT.

This clonotype has only one observation. The chain joins TRBV28 to TRBJ1-1; D unclear. CDR1 and CDR2 (germline): MDHEN, SYDVKM. This CDR3 is built from 15 residues. Trimming cost V 8 bases and J 2 bases, with 18 bases left between them. The CDR3 DNA reads as TGTGCCAGCTCCTTGGGCGGCCCGACAAACACTGAAGCTTTCTTT. As protein: CASSLGGPTNTEAFF.

This clonotype was detected only a few times. The chain employs TRBV29-1 and TRBJ2-7; 8 nucleotides align to TRBD1. The germline gives CDR1 SQVTM, CDR2 ANQGSEA. The V gene end was trimmed by 6 bases and the J gene end by 2 bases; junction bases not matched to a gene: 6. This CDR3 spans 13 amino acids. In nucleotides, the CDR3 is TGCAGCGTCGACGGACAGGGCACCTACGAGCAGTACTTC. Translated: CSVDGQGTYEQYF.